What follows are 8 T cell receptor beta chains derived from one specimen sequenced in a study of blood T cells in healthy people across ages (dated by TCRdb to about 2015). Receptors were amplified or captured by 5' RACE. Instrument on record: Illumina HiSeq 2500. A second PCR of roughly 7 to 11 cycles was performed with a sample-barcoded 5' primer and a J-beta primer mix. TCRdb reran the public reads through fastp at Q25 and MiXCR, keeping productive beta chains. Rows are unified per CDR3 protein, each entry keeping the most common DNA and genes. This sample gives approximately 820,000 distinct CDR3 sequences in total; more than 40% of them show up just once. The top ten clonotypes cover 15% to 25% of the sample. Sequenced material: blood. These receptors were collected from a man aged 55-75 years in good health.

In this sample, this clonotype turned up many times. The chain links TRBV13 to TRBJ1-2, with D unclear. With 7 bases removed from V and 0 bases from J, the gap between germline ends came to 12 bases. The CDR3 covers 14 residues. Germline V lookup: CDR1 PRHDT, CDR2 FYEKMQ (reference sequence). CDR3 sequence: CASTLRATNYGYTF. The CDR3 region has the DNA TGTGCCAGCACTTTAAGGGCTACTAACTATGGCTACACCTTC.

This clonotype has only a few counts. V is TRBV27 and J is TRBJ2-1; 9 positions agree with TRBD2. J was trimmed by 5 bases and V by 1 base; bases with no gene match: 18. This CDR3 is 20 amino acids long. Germline lookup yields CDR1 MNHEY and CDR2 SMNVEV (reference sequence). The CDR3 nucleotides read TGTGCCAGCAGTTTATTTCTAATTCGAGTAGCGGGGGATCGAAACAATGAGCAGTTCTTC. Translation: CASSLFLIRVAGDRNNEQFF.

This clonotype has ten or more counts. V usage is TRBV7-9 and J usage is TRBJ2-3; 10 positions match TRBD1. Germline lookup yields CDR1 SEHNR and CDR2 FQNEAQ (reference sequence). The CDR3 extends over 15 amino acids. The junction had 5 bases not matched to a gene; V was cut back by 3 bases and J by 5 bases. The CDR3 nucleotides read TGTGCCAGCAGCTTGACAGGGGGCCCTAAAGATACGCAGTATTTT. It encodes CASSLTGGPKDTQYF.

This rearrangement joins TRBV4-3 to TRBJ2-5; D might be TRBD1 (6 bases). Germline CDR1 and CDR2: LGHNA and YSLEER. The V end was cut by 0 bases, the J end by 11 bases, with 28 bases between. This CDR3 spans 18 amino acids. CDR3 residues: CASSQDPSDGTWGGEQYF. In DNA, the CDR3 is TGCGCCAGCAGCCAAGATCCTTCCGACGGGACATGGGGCGGAGAGCAGTACTTC.

Notes on this clonotype: A read error may account for a junction end that differs from germline. J is TRBJ2-3 and V is TRBV7-2; D is ambiguous. This CDR3 is built from 15 residues. The germline gives CDR1 SGHTA, CDR2 FQGNSA. The CDR3: CAGSLASSSTDTQYF. As DNA, the CDR3 is TGTGCCGGCAGCTTAGCTAGTAGCTCCACAGATACGCAGTATTTT.

V is TRBV7-8 and J is TRBJ2-7, with D unclear. Germline CDR1 is SGHVS and CDR2 is FQNEAQ. V was cut by 5 bases and J by 0 bases, with 8 bases left in between. The CDR3 contains 13 residues. In DNA form, the CDR3 reads TGTGCCAGCAGCATAAAAAGCTCCTACGAGCAGTACTTC. This gives the protein CASSIKSSYEQYF.

Only a few counts were recorded for this clonotype. This chain uses TRBV20-1 with TRBJ2-1; the D is unclear. The J call may not be correct, given that the DNA end is closer to TRBJ2-7. Germline CDR1 DFQATT, CDR2 SNEGSKA (reference sequence). This CDR3 contains 14 residues. CDR3 bases: TGCAGTGCTAGTAAGCCCAGCTCCTACAATGAGCAGTACTTC. Translation gives CSASKPSSYNEQYF.

Ten or more counts support this clonotype. This chain joins TRBV12-3 or TRBV12-4 and TRBJ2-7; D ambiguous. The ends were cut back, 0 bases at V and 4 bases at J, with 4 bases in the middle. The CDR3 loop spans 12 amino acids. CDR3 sequence reads: CASSLAPYEQYF. The CDR3 DNA reads as TGTGCCAGCAGTTTAGCCCCGTACGAGCAGTACTTC.